The table lists the clone carrying this T cell receptor beta chain with a few counts. The antigen is undetermined. The sample is drawn from a study of CD8 T cells in ankylosing spondylitis. Germline CDR1 and CDR2: DFQATT and SNEGSKA (reference sequence). V was pared by 6 bases and J by 2 bases, with 15 bases of the junction left unmatched. The CDR3 contains 16 residues. Whole-study results and caveats: There were earlier reports of some motif variants in reactive arthritis synovial fluid and blood.

TCRdb reanalysed the 5' RACE reads using MiXCR and keeps one entry per CDR3 protein. There are 300,000 to 350,000 distinct CDR3 sequences in the sample; more than 20% occur only once, and 3% to 4% lies in the top ten. The source is a female donor with ankylosing spondylitis or in good health (not recorded which). The sequenced sample consisted of blood, either unsorted or a sorted T cell fraction (not recorded which). This chain connects TRBV20-1 to TRBJ2-7, with 8 bases fitting TRBD2. The CDR3 protein is CSALRGGRGEAYEQYF. The CDR3 DNA follows: TGCAGTGCCCTCCGGGGGGGTCGAGGAGAGGCCTACGAGCAGTACTTC.